The 30 T cell receptor beta chains below all came from one sample that was sequenced in a study of T cells in localized non-small cell lung cancer. Assay: immunoSEQ multiplex PCR; the TCRdb copy retains only in-frame clones and omits some. The table shows tens of thousands of clones, with roughly nine tenths occurring only once. The specimen comprised peripheral blood, sampled before any cancer treatment. The receptors originated from a woman aged 40-70 years with stage I lung adenocarcinoma.

V gene TRBV6-5 combines with J gene TRBJ2-7, with TRBD1 matching over 8 bases. The CDR3 has 15 residues. CDR1 and CDR2 from the germline V gene are MNHEY and SVGAGI. J gave up 6 bases and V 6 bases, and 13 bases lay outside the gene matches. The CDR3 loop reads CASRGTGSPKGEQYF. The DNA for the CDR3 is TGTGCCAGCAGGGGGACAGGAAGTCCGAAAGGCGAGCAGTACTTC.

The chain recombines TRBV7-6 with TRBJ1-6; D is possibly TRBD1 (5 bases). CDR1 is SGHVS, CDR2 FNYEAQ, per germline. The germline V and J ends were trimmed by 4 bases and 9 bases, with 16 bases remaining between them. This CDR3 contains 15 residues. The CDR3 nucleotides read TGTGCCAGCAGCTCTGGCCGGGGGTTTAGTTCACCCCTCCACTTT. It encodes CASSSGRGFSSPLHF.

This rearrangement joins TRBV29-1 to TRBJ2-3, with unresolved D. The V and J ends lost 1 base and 2 bases respectively, with 7 bases between them. In germline, CDR1 is SQVTM, CDR2 ANQGSEA. This CDR3 has 13 residues. The CDR3 is CSVEGRLTDTQYF. The CDR3 nucleotides read TGCAGCGTTGAAGGCAGACTCACAGATACGCAGTATTTT.

The chain carries TRBV15 and TRBJ1-5; D gene uncertain. There are 15 residues in the CDR3. V was trimmed by 2 bases and J by 1 base, leaving 9 bases between them. Germline CDR1 reads LNHNV; CDR2 reads YYDKDF (reference sequence). CDR3 loop: CATSRTRKSNQPQHF. The DNA of the CDR3 is TGTGCCACCAGCAGAACCCGGAAAAGCAATCAGCCCCAGCATTTT.

In nucleotides, the CDR3 is TGTGCCAGCAGCGTGGACGGTACCTGGCAGTATTTT. Its translation: CASSVDGTWQYF. V is TRBV7-2 and J is TRBJ2-3; D call uncertain. The CDR3 is 12 residues long. Trimming took off 5 bases at V and 11 bases at J, with 14 bases between the two ends. Germline lookup yields CDR1 SGHTA and CDR2 FQGNSA. The variable domain in full, completed from reference TRBV7-2 and TRBJ2-3, reads GAGVSQSPSNKVTEKGKDVELRCDPISGHTALYWYRQSLGQGLEFLIYFQGNSAPDKSGLPSDRFSAERTGGSVSTLTIQRTQQEDSAVYLCASSVDGTWQYFGPGTRLTVL.

The chain employs TRBV7-2 and TRBJ2-5; tentatively, D is TRBD2 (5 bases). Germline V lookup: CDR1 SGHTA, CDR2 FQGNSA. The CDR3 has 14 residues. Trimming left V 0 bases short and J 1 base short, with 6 bases between. Written as DNA, the CDR3 is TGTGCCAGCAGCTTAGCAGCGGTCCAAGAGACCCAGTACTTC. It specifies CASSLAAVQETQYF.

The V and J genes are TRBV4-1 and TRBJ1-2; no firm D call. The CDR3 covers 15 residues. V was cut by 3 bases and J by 5 bases, with 16 bases left in between. Germline V gene data show CDR1 as MGHRA and CDR2 as YSYEKL. CDR3 DNA: TGCGCCAGCAGCCAGGCTAACACGAACTTTTATGGCTACACCTTC. Translated, it gives CASSQANTNFYGYTF.

The chain uses TRBV4-3 and TRBJ1-3; D call uncertain. Trimming removed 0 bases at V and 1 base at J, with 10 bases between. The CDR3 runs to 16 residues. The germline CDR1 and CDR2 sequences are LGHNA and YSLEER. The CDR3 loop is CASSQDIGSSGNTIYF. CDR3 bases: TGCGCCAGCAGCCAAGATATTGGCAGTTCTGGAAACACCATATATTTT.

The CDR3 coding sequence is TGTGCCAGCTCACCGAACCAGGGGGCCGGAAACACCATATATTTT. Translated, it gives CASSPNQGAGNTIYF. The chain recombines TRBV18 with TRBJ1-3; TRBD1 aligns across 8 bases. Germline CDR1 and CDR2: KGHSH and LQKENI. This CDR3 has 15 residues. V was pared by 3 bases and J by 4 bases, with 5 bases of the junction left unmatched.

This clone is a singleton in its sample. The chain links TRBV28 to TRBJ2-7, with a possible D match to TRBD1 (5 bases). CDR1 and CDR2 from the germline V gene are MDHEN and SYDVKM. The CDR3 runs 12 residues. Deletions cut 3 bases from V and 12 bases from J, with 15 bases between. The CDR3 DNA is TGTGCCAGCAGTTTTGGTTATCAGGGATCGTACTTC. The encoded protein is CASSFGYQGSYF.

The chain combines TRBV19 with TRBJ1-5; D might be TRBD1 (5 bases). With 3 bases removed from V and 5 bases from J, the gap between germline ends came to 14 bases. The CDR3 covers 15 residues. Germline-derived CDR1 and CDR2 are LNHDA and SQIVND (reference sequence). The CDR3 DNA sequence: TGTGCCAGTAGTATGGTCAGGGTGGGGGATCAGCCCCAGCATTTT. This translates into CASSMVRVGDQPQHF.

The chain has TRBV2 and TRBJ2-1; D is uncertain. Trimming stripped 5 bases from V and 6 bases from J, with 5 bases between. CDR1 is SNHLY, CDR2 FYNNEI, per germline. This CDR3 contains 11 residues. For the CDR3, the DNA is TGTGCCAGCAGTCGCCGCAATGAGCAGTTCTTC. It yields the protein CASSRRNEQFF.

In nucleotides, the CDR3 is TGTGCCAGCAGCCAATCGAGGCGGCCCTTGAGGGGCTACACCTTC. Translation: CASSQSRRPLRGYTF. The chain uses TRBV4-2 and TRBJ1-2; D unresolved. Germline CDR1 is LGHNA and CDR2 is YNFKEQ. The length of the CDR3 is 15 residues. Trimming took off 2 bases at V and 8 bases at J, with 18 bases between the two ends.

The chain couples TRBV18 to TRBJ2-2; D is unresolved. Germline CDR1 is KGHSH and CDR2 is LQKENI. This CDR3 spans 12 amino acids. V lost 2 bases, J lost 7 bases, and 5 bases lay in between. CDR3 sequence reads: CASSPEVGELFF. The CDR3 nucleotides are TGTGCCAGCTCACCAGAGGTCGGGGAGCTGTTTTTT.

The chain combines TRBV4-3 with TRBJ2-3, with 9 bases that match TRBD2. Germline V gene lookup returns CDR1 LGHNA and CDR2 YSLEER. This CDR3 is built from 15 residues. Trimming removed 2 bases from V and 4 bases from J; junction bases left unmatched: 4. CDR3 residues: CASSQSGGFSDTQYF. The CDR3 DNA sequence: TGCGCCAGCAGCCAAAGCGGGGGGTTTTCAGATACGCAGTATTTT.

The V call is TRBV7-3, the J call TRBJ2-1; a possible D gene is TRBD1 (6 bases). Trimming removed 5 bases from V and 2 bases from J, with 13 bases in between. The germline gives CDR1 SGHTA, CDR2 FQGTGA. The CDR3 has 15 amino acids. DNA of the CDR3: TGTGCCAGCAGCCCAGACAGGTCCCCCTACAATGAGCAGTTCTTC. It yields the protein CASSPDRSPYNEQFF. Supplemented by reference TRBV7-3 and TRBJ2-1, the full variable domain reads GAGVSQTPSNKVTEKGKYVELRCDPISGHTALYWYRQSLGQGPEFLIYFQGTGAADDSGLPNDRFFAVRPEGSVSTLKIQRTERGDSAVYLCASSPDRSPYNEQFFGPGTRLTVL.

This chain links TRBV4-3 with TRBJ2-6, with TRBD1 identical over 8 bases. CDR1 LGHNA and CDR2 YSLEER come from the germline V gene. The CDR3 covers 15 residues. The trim removed 4 bases at V and 2 bases at J, leaving 1 base unmatched. CDR3 loop: CASSLQGAGANVLTF. The DNA of the CDR3 is TGCGCCAGCAGCCTACAGGGGGCTGGGGCCAACGTCCTGACTTTC.

In its sample, this clone was seen once. The rearrangement joins TRBV4-1 to TRBJ1-2; D not certain. Germline loops: CDR1 MGHRA, CDR2 YSYEKL. The ends were cut back, 1 base at V and 4 bases at J, with 10 bases in the middle. The CDR3 covers 14 residues. The CDR3: CASSQATEFYGYTF. CDR3 sequence (DNA): TGCGCCAGCAGCCAAGCTACAGAGTTCTATGGCTACACCTTC.

This clone is a singleton in its sample. The chain carries TRBV28 and TRBJ1-2; D remains ambiguous. The CDR3 consists of 12 residues. Trimming pared 3 bases from V and 4 bases from J, leaving 6 bases between. Germline V gene data show CDR1 as MDHEN and CDR2 as SYDVKM. In DNA form, the CDR3 reads TGTGCCAGCAGTTTGAAAGGCTATGGCTACACCTTC. Translating gives CASSLKGYGYTF.

The chain uses TRBV9 and TRBJ2-5; 8 bases match TRBD1. CDR3 size: 17 residues. Per germline, CDR1 SGDLS and CDR2 YYNGEE. Trimming removed 3 bases from V and 3 bases from J; junction bases left unmatched: 13. The DNA of the CDR3 is TGTGCCAGCAGCGGAGATGTGAGACAGGGGATAAAAGAGACCCAGTACTTC. Translation: CASSGDVRQGIKETQYF.

The CDR3 DNA sequence: TGTGCCAGCAGCTTGAACAAGGGAATAAACATTCAGTACTTC. This encodes CASSLNKGINIQYF. The chain uses TRBV5-4 and TRBJ2-4; D ambiguous. Germline CDR1 is SGHNT and CDR2 is YYREEE (reference sequence). The CDR3 has 14 residues. Trimming left V 1 base short and J 6 bases short, with 11 bases between.

The chain recombines TRBV15 with TRBJ2-5, with 8 positions matching TRBD1. In germline, CDR1 is LNHNV, CDR2 YYDKDF (reference sequence). The CDR3 is 16 residues long. Trimming took 4 bases from V and 7 from J; bases not matched to a gene: 14. In DNA form, the CDR3 reads TGTGCCACCAGCAACTATCGGACAGGGCTTGGGGGGACCCAGTACTTC. It specifies CATSNYRTGLGGTQYF.

This sequence joins TRBV9 and TRBJ2-2; possibly TRBD1 for D (5 bases). Germline assignment: CDR1 SGDLS and CDR2 YYNGEE. The CDR3 runs to 14 residues. Trimming stripped 3 bases from V and 4 bases from J, with 10 bases between. Here the CDR3 reads CASSGTFGTGELFF. The CDR3 DNA reads as TGTGCCAGCAGCGGGACATTCGGCACCGGGGAGCTGTTTTTT. The whole variable domain, filled in from reference TRBV9 and TRBJ2-2, reads DSGVTQTPKHLITATGQRVTLRCSPRSGDLSVYWYQQSLDQGLQFLIQYYNGEERAKGNILERFSAQQFPDLHSELNLSSLELGDSALYFCASSGTFGTGELFFGEGSRLTVL.

This clone was seen just once. This sequence joins TRBV11-1 and TRBJ2-1, with 11 bases that match TRBD2. After removal of 6 bases from V and 4 bases from J, the junction contained 5 bases not matched to a gene. The CDR3 is made up of 15 amino acids. CDR1 is SGHAT and CDR2 is FQDESV in the germline V gene (reference sequence). DNA of the CDR3: TGTGCCAGCAGTTTACTAGCGGGGGCTTACAATGAGCAGTTCTTC. It encodes CASSLLAGAYNEQFF.

V is TRBV28 and J is TRBJ1-6; weak D call: TRBD1 (5 bases). The germline CDR1 and CDR2 sequences are MDHEN and SYDVKM. V dropped 6 bases and J dropped 2 bases, with 11 bases sitting between them. The CDR3 is made up of 15 amino acids. The CDR3 reads CASRPRVAYNSPLHF. The CDR3 region has the DNA TGTGCCAGCAGACCCAGGGTGGCCTATAATTCACCCCTCCACTTT. Drawing the rest from reference TRBV28 and TRBJ1-6, the complete variable domain is DVKVTQSSRYLVKRTGEKVFLECVQDMDHENMFWYRQDPGLGLRLIYFSYDVKMKEKGDIPEGYSVSREKKERFSLILESASTNQTSMYLCASRPRVAYNSPLHFGNGTRLTVT.

CDR3 protein: CASSLAVVMNSPLHF. CDR3 coding DNA: TGCGCCAGCAGCTTGGCCGTGGTAATGAATTCACCCCTCCACTTT. This chain links TRBV5-1 with TRBJ1-6; D is ambiguous. This CDR3 contains 15 residues. Trimming cost V 0 bases and J 7 bases, with 11 bases left between them. Germline values: CDR1 SGHRS, CDR2 YFSETQ.

The chain links TRBV5-1 to TRBJ2-1; either TRBD1 or TRBD2 may fit D (5 bases each). V was shortened by 0 bases and J by 12 bases, with 25 bases between the two germline ends. Germline CDR1 is SGHRS and CDR2 is YFSETQ. This CDR3 has 17 amino acids. The chain's CDR3 is CASSLVVFEVPRDPQFF. CDR3 bases: TGCGCCAGCAGCTTGGTGGTTTTTGAGGTCCCCCGGGACCCGCAGTTCTTC.

The genes are TRBV6-1 and TRBJ2-5; 7 bases map to TRBD1. From germline, CDR1 is MNHNS and CDR2 SASEGT. This CDR3 is 14 amino acids long. V lost 8 bases and J lost 5; bases outside the gene matches: 11. The CDR3 spells CASEGNRGWETQYF. The CDR3 DNA sequence: TGTGCCAGCGAGGGGAACAGGGGTTGGGAGACCCAGTACTTC.

This clone came up once. This chain connects TRBV9 to TRBJ1-3; D unclear. Germline V gene data show CDR1 as SGDLS and CDR2 as YYNGEE. This CDR3 contains 16 residues. The V end was cut by 3 bases, the J end by 7 bases, with 20 bases between. CDR3 DNA sequence: TGTGCCAGCAGCGAGGCCCCGGTAGAGGCGAAGAACACCATATATTTT. Its protein is CASSEAPVEAKNTIYF. Combining the CDR3 with reference TRBV9 and TRBJ1-3 gives the whole variable domain DSGVTQTPKHLITATGQRVTLRCSPRSGDLSVYWYQQSLDQGLQFLIQYYNGEERAKGNILERFSAQQFPDLHSELNLSSLELGDSALYFCASSEAPVEAKNTIYFGEGSWLTVV.

The chain joins TRBV6-6 to TRBJ2-7; TRBD2 is a possible D gene (6 bases). Trimming shortened V by 0 bases and J by 1 base, and 10 bases separated the two germline ends. There are 15 residues in the CDR3. CDR1 is MNHNY and CDR2 is SVGAGI in the germline V gene (reference sequence). Written as DNA, the CDR3 is TGTGCCAGCAGTTACTCGACGACTAGTTCCTACGAGCAGTACTTC. This gives the protein CASSYSTTSSYEQYF.